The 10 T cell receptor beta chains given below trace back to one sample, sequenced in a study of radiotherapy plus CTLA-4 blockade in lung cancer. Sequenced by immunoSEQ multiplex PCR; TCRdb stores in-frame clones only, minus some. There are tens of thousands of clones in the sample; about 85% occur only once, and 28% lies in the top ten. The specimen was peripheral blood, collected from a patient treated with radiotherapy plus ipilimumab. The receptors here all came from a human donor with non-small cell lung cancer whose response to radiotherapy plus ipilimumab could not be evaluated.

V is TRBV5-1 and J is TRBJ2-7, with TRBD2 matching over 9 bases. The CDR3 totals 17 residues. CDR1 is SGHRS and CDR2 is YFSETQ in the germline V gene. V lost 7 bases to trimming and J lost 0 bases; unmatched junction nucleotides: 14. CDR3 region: CASQNTRSSGDSYEQYF. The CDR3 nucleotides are TGCGCCAGCCAAAACACGAGATCTAGCGGGGACTCCTACGAGCAGTACTTC.

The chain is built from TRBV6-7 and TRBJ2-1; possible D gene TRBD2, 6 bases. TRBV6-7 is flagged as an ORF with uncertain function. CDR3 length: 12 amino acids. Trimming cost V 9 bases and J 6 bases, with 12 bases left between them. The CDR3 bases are TGTGCCAGATTTCAGGGAGGCAATGAGCAGTTCTTC. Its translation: CARFQGGNEQFF.

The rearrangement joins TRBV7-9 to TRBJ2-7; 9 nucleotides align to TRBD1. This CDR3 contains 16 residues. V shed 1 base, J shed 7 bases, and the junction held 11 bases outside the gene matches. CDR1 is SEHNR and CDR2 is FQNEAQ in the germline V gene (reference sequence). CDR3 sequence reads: CASSLVVGQGLGEQYF. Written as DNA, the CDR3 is TGTGCCAGCAGCTTAGTCGTGGGACAGGGATTGGGGGAGCAGTACTTC.

CDR3 sequence: CASSSISGRGRTGELFF. The CDR3 DNA sequence: TGTGCCAGCAGCAGTATTTCAGGAAGGGGTCGGACCGGGGAGCTGTTTTTT. This chain links TRBV11-2 with TRBJ2-2, with TRBD1 as a possible D gene (5 bases). The V gene lost 5 bases and the J gene lost 5 bases, with 21 bases spanning the gap. Looked up from germline, CDR1 is SGHAT and CDR2 is FQNNGV. CDR3 size: 17 residues.

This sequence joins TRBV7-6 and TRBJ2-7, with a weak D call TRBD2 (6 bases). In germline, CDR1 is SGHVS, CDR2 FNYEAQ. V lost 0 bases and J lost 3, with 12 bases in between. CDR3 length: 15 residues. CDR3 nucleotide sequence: TGTGCCAGCAGCTTAGCGGGGGGACCCGTCTACGAGCAGTACTTC. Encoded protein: CASSLAGGPVYEQYF.

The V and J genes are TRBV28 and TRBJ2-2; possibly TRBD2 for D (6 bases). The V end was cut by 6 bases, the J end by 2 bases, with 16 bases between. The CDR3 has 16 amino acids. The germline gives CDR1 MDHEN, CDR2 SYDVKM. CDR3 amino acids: CASRGDFAANTGELFF. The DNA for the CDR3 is TGTGCCAGCAGGGGGGACTTCGCGGCTAACACCGGGGAGCTGTTTTTT.

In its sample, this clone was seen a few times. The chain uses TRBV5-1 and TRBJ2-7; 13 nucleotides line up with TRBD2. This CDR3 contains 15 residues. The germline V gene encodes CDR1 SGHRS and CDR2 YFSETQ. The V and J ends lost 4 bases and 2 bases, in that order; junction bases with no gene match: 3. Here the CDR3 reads CASSPGLAGAYEQYF. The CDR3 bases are TGCGCCAGCAGCCCCGGACTAGCGGGAGCCTACGAGCAGTACTTC.

The CDR3: CASSSAGNTIYF. CDR3 sequence (DNA): TGTGCCAGCAGTTCAGCTGGAAACACCATATATTTT. V is TRBV6-5 and J is TRBJ1-3; no clear D. Germline CDR1 and CDR2: MNHEY and SVGAGI. The CDR3 consists of 12 residues. V dropped 4 bases and J dropped 2 bases, with 3 bases sitting between them.

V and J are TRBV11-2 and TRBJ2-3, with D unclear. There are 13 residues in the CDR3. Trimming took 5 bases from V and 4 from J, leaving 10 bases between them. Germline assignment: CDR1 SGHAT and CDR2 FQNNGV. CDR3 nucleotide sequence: TGTGCCAGCAGCCAGGTCACCCCAGATACGCAGTATTTT. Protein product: CASSQVTPDTQYF.

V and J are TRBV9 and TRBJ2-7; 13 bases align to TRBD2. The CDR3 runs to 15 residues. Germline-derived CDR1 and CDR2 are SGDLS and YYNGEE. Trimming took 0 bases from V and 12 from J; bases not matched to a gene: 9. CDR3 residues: CASSVADGLAGVVYF. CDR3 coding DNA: TGTGCCAGCAGCGTAGCCGACGGACTAGCGGGAGTTGTGTACTTC.